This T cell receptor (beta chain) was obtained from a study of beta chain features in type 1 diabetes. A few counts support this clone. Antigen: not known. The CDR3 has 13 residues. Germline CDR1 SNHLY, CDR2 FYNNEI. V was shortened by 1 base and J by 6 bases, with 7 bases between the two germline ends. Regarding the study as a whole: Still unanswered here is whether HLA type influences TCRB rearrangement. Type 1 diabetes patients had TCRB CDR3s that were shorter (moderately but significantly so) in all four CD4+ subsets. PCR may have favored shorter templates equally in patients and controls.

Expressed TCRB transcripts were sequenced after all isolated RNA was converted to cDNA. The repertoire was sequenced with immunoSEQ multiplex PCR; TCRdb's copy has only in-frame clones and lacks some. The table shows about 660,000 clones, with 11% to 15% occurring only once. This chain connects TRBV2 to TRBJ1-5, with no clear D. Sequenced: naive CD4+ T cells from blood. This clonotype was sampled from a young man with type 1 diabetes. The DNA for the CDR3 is TGTGCCAGCAGTGAAGTTGGGTTTCAGCCCCAGCATTTT. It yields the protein CASSEVGFQPQHF.